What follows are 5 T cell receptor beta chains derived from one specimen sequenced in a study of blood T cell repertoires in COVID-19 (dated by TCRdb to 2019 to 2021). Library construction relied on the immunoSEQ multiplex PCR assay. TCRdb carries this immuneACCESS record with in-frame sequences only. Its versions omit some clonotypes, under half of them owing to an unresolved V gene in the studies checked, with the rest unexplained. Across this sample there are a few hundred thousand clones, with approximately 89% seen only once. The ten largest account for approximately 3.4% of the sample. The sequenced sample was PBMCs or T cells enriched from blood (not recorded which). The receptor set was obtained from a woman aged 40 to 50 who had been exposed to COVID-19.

The CDR3 DNA sequence: TGTGCCAGCAGTGAACCTAGCGGAAGCACAGATACGCAGTATTTT. Translation: CASSEPSGSTDTQYF. This sequence joins TRBV2 and TRBJ2-3; TRBD2 matches at 7 bases. The CDR3 sequence is 15 residues long. The germline V gene has CDR1 SNHLY and CDR2 FYNNEI. The trim removed 2 bases at V and 0 bases at J, leaving 2 bases unmatched.

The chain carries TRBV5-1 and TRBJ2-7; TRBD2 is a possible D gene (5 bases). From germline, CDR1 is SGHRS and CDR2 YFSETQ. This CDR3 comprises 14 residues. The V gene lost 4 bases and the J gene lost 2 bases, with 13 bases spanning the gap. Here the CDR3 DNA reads TGCGCCAGCAGCCGAACGGGGTTAGCCTACGAGCAGTACTTC. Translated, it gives CASSRTGLAYEQYF.

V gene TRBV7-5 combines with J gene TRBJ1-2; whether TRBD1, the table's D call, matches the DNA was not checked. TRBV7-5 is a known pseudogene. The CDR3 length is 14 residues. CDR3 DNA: TGTGTCAATACAGGGGACGGGGATAACTATGGCTACACCTTC. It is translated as CVNTGDGDNYGYTF.

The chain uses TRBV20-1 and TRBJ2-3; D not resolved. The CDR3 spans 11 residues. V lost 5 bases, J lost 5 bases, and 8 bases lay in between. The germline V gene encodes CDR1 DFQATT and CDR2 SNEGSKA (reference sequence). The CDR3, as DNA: TGCAGTGCTGCTTCCGGAGATACGCAGTATTTT. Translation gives CSAASGDTQYF.

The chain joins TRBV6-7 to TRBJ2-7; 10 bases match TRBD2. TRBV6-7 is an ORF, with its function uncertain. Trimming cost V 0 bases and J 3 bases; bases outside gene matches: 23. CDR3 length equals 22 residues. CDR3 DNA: TGTGCCAGCAGTTACTCCCTTCCAAAGACTAGCGGGCGTTCGGGAACAGACTACGAGCAGTACTTC. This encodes CASSYSLPKTSGRSGTDYEQYF.